The 16 T cell receptor beta chains below come from one sample, sequenced in a study of OX40 agonist ivuxolimab in advanced cancers. Using immunoSEQ multiplex PCR, the repertoire was profiled, and TCRdb retains in-frame clones only, with some absent. Found here are some 25,000 clones, approximately 85% of them singletons; the top ten hold roughly 35%. Sequenced here: CD4+ or CD8+ T cells sorted from blood, sampled in a trial of the OX40 agonist ivuxolimab. Receptor source: an adult with an advanced solid tumor such as melanoma, head and neck, liver or kidney cancer.

This chain connects TRBV23-1 to TRBJ2-2; D possibly matches TRBD1 or TRBD2 (5 bases each). TRBV23-1 is an ORF; its function is uncertain. Trimming shortened V by 0 bases and J by 6 bases, and 14 bases separated the two germline ends. The CDR3 totals 16 residues. The CDR3, as DNA: TGCGCCAGCAGTCAATCGCGTTGGGGGATGGCCGGGGAGCTGTTTTTT. Protein sequence: CASSQSRWGMAGELFF.

The chain has TRBV28 and TRBJ2-5; tentatively, D is TRBD1 (5 bases). TRBJ2-7 matches the DNA end more closely, so the J call is doubtful. CDR3 size: 13 residues. Germline loops: CDR1 MDHEN, CDR2 SYDVKM. The CDR3 is CASSPIDSYEQYF. CDR3 coding DNA: TGTGCCAGCAGTCCGATCGACAGTTACGAGCAGTACTTC.

The J gene is TRBJ2-5, the V gene TRBV7-9; D may match TRBD1 or TRBD2 (5 bases each). This CDR3 comprises 12 residues. Per germline, CDR1 SEHNR and CDR2 FQNEAQ (reference sequence). Between the trimmed V and J ends, which lost 5 bases and 5 bases, there was a span of 9 bases. CDR3 in amino acids: CASSQGEETQYF. The DNA of the CDR3 is TGTGCCAGCAGCCAAGGGGAGGAGACCCAGTACTTC.

This sequence joins TRBV4-1 and TRBJ1-1; 9 bases agree with TRBD1. The J segment lost 1 base and the V segment lost 6 bases, leaving 12 bases of the junction unmatched. The germline V gene has CDR1 MGHRA and CDR2 YSYEKL. This CDR3 has 17 amino acids. For the CDR3, the DNA is TGCGCCAGCAGACCTGGGACAGGGATCCTAGGGAACACTGAAGCTTTCTTT. Translating gives CASRPGTGILGNTEAFF.

This clone was seen once. The V gene is TRBV27, the J gene TRBJ1-2, with D perhaps TRBD1 (6 bases). The CDR3 is 14 amino acids. CDR1 and CDR2 from the germline V gene are MNHEY and SMNVEV (reference sequence). Trimming took off 5 bases at V and 2 bases at J, with 12 bases between the two ends. CDR3 region: CASSPRGGNYGYTF. In DNA, the CDR3 is TGTGCCAGCAGTCCAAGGGGGGGCAACTATGGCTACACCTTC.

The chain joins TRBV19 to TRBJ2-1; D call uncertain. The CDR3 loop spans 13 amino acids. Trimming took off 1 base at V and 1 base at J, with 2 bases between the two ends. Germline V gives CDR1 LNHDA, CDR2 SQIVND (reference sequence). CDR3 protein: CASSIGSYNEQFF. CDR3 nucleotides: TGTGCCAGTAGTATAGGGTCCTACAATGAGCAGTTCTTC.

This sequence joins TRBV2 and TRBJ2-3; 8 bases fit TRBD2. V lost 1 base, J lost 0 bases, and 3 bases stayed unmatched. CDR1 and CDR2 from the germline V gene are SNHLY and FYNNEI. This CDR3 spans 16 amino acids. In DNA, the CDR3 is TGTGCCAGCAGTGAAGTAGGCGGGGGGAGCACAGATACGCAGTATTTT. This sequence encodes CASSEVGGGSTDTQYF.

This clone was detected once. V and J are TRBV5-1 and TRBJ1-3; D may be TRBD1 (5 bases). This CDR3 is 15 amino acids long. Trimming took off 5 bases at V and 3 bases at J, with 15 bases between the two ends. Germline-derived CDR1 and CDR2 are SGHRS and YFSETQ. The chain's CDR3 is CASRLGDSLGNTIYF. CDR3 bases: TGCGCCAGCAGGCTTGGAGACAGCCTTGGAAACACCATATATTTT.

In DNA form, the CDR3 reads TGTGCCAGCAGTCCACCCGGACTAGTGGGCAATGAGCAGTTCTTC. Translation gives CASSPPGLVGNEQFF. The rearrangement uses TRBV6-5 and TRBJ2-1; 7 bases align to TRBD2. CDR1 is MNHEY and CDR2 is SVGAGI in the germline V gene. Trimming removed 5 bases from V and 6 bases from J; junction bases left unmatched: 10. CDR3 size: 15 residues.

This chain joins TRBV4-1 and TRBJ2-5, with D tentatively TRBD1 (6 bases). The J call may be in error: the DNA end matches TRBJ2-7 better. The CDR3 runs to 15 residues. Per the germline V gene, CDR1 is MGHRA and CDR2 is YSYEKL. The CDR3 bases are TGCGCCAGCAGCCAAGGTGGGACATTTTCCTACGAGCAGTACTTC. Translation gives CASSQGGTFSYEQYF.

This chain joins TRBV19 and TRBJ2-7; D unresolved. Per the germline V gene, CDR1 is LNHDA and CDR2 is SQIVND (reference sequence). CDR3 length: 13 residues. V lost 4 bases and J lost 0, with 7 bases in between. The CDR3 bases are TGTGCCAGTAGTAAGGTCGGCTCCTACGAGCAGTACTTC. This encodes CASSKVGSYEQYF. The full variable domain, its missing parts supplied by reference TRBV19 and TRBJ2-7, is DGGITQSPKYLFRKEGQNVTLSCEQNLNHDAMYWYRQDPGQGLRLIYYSQIVNDFQKGDIAEGYSVSREKKESFPLTVTSAQKNPTAFYLCASSKVGSYEQYFGPGTRLTVT.

The chain recombines TRBV28 with TRBJ2-7; TRBD2 matches at 11 bases. Germline V gene data show CDR1 as MDHEN and CDR2 as SYDVKM. Germline trimming cut 4 bases from V and 6 bases from J; bases unmatched to any gene: 5. The CDR3 has 14 amino acids. In DNA, the CDR3 is TGTGCCAGCAGTTGGGGACTAGCGGCGAGCGAGCAGTACTTC. Translating it yields CASSWGLAASEQYF.

The chain uses TRBV27 and TRBJ1-5, with unresolved D. This CDR3 is built from 15 residues. With 6 bases removed from V and 1 base from J, the gap between germline ends came to 13 bases. Germline CDR1 MNHEY, CDR2 SMNVEV (reference sequence). The CDR3 region has the DNA TGTGCCAGCAGCCCCTCGGGGTACAGCAATCAGCCCCAGCATTTT. Translation gives CASSPSGYSNQPQHF.

The J gene is TRBJ1-3, the V gene TRBV10-3; 7 bases line up with TRBD1. This CDR3 has 15 residues. In germline, CDR1 is ENHRY, CDR2 SYGVKD. V lost 6 bases to trimming and J lost 0 bases; unmatched junction nucleotides: 5. The CDR3 coding sequence is TGTGCCATCAGCCCCGGGACAGCCTCTGGAAACACCATATATTTT. Protein product: CAISPGTASGNTIYF.

This chain joins TRBV15 and TRBJ1-6, with D perhaps TRBD1 (6 bases). The CDR3 length is 15 residues. Germline CDR1 and CDR2: LNHNV and YYDKDF (reference sequence). The V and J ends lost 5 bases and 7 bases respectively, with 15 bases between them. The CDR3 here is CATSRRGRGNSPLHF. The CDR3 bases are TGTGCCACCAGCCGCCGAGGGAGGGGGAATTCACCCCTCCACTTT.

This sequence joins TRBV25-1 and TRBJ2-7; TRBD1 is a possible D gene (6 bases). V was clipped by 6 bases and J by 5 bases, with 20 bases between them. CDR1 and CDR2 from the germline V gene are MGHDK and SYGVNS. This CDR3 has 15 amino acids. The CDR3 nucleotides are TGTGCCAGCAGCGCCGCGGACAGTTTGATCCACGAGCAGTACTTC. The encoded protein is CASSAADSLIHEQYF.